This entry is about one T cell receptor beta chain. The data belong to a study of cytomegalovirus exposure and HLA in healthy donors. Germline CDR1 and CDR2: SGHRS and YFSETQ. Unmatched junction bases numbered 10, after V lost 7 bases and J lost 4 bases. This CDR3 spans 14 amino acids. Data came from immunoSEQ multiplex PCR; TCRdb stores just in-frame clones and leaves some out. This sample carries roughly 150,000 clones, about nine tenths of them seen once, and the ten largest clones take just over 4%. Material for sequencing was PBMCs. The sequence was obtained from a man aged 18 to 29 in good health and CMV-seropositive. The chain is built from TRBV5-1 and TRBJ1-1; TRBD1 aligns across 7 bases. In DNA form, the CDR3 reads TGCGCCAGCGGGACAGCCTTTAAGGCCACTGAAGCTTTCTTT. It specifies CASGTAFKATEAFF.